These 10 T cell receptor beta chains were sequenced from one sample in a study of blood T cell repertoires in COVID-19. TCRdb's table, derived via immunoSEQ multiplex PCR, lists solely in-frame clones and lacks some. The sample has over 350,000 clones, around nine tenths seen once. The specimen sequenced was PBMCs or T cells enriched from blood (not recorded which). The receptors shown here come from a woman aged 45-60 years who had recovered from COVID-19.

V is TRBV6-5 and J is TRBJ1-3; TRBD1 matches at 8 bases. Germline CDR1 is MNHEY and CDR2 is SVGAGI. The CDR3 consists of 16 residues. V lost 0 bases to trimming and J lost 4 bases; unmatched junction nucleotides: 5. The chain's CDR3 is CASSYSPDRAGNTIYF. For the CDR3, the DNA is TGTGCCAGCAGTTACTCCCCGGACAGGGCCGGAAACACCATATATTTT.

The chain couples TRBV12-2 to TRBJ2-5; the listed D gene, TRBD2, was not tested against the DNA. TRBV12-2 is designated a pseudogene. The CDR3 totals 11 residues. The CDR3 sequence: CASRLRETQYF. As DNA, the CDR3 is TGTGCAAGTCGCCTGCGGGAGACCCAGTACTTC.

This clone was seen a handful of times. The chain links TRBV28 to TRBJ1-4; no clear D. In germline, CDR1 is MDHEN, CDR2 SYDVKM. There are 15 residues in the CDR3. V was trimmed by 2 bases and J by 5 bases, leaving 12 bases between them. CDR3 sequence reads: CASSLESGTNEKLFF. As DNA, the CDR3 is TGTGCCAGCAGTTTAGAGTCAGGAACAAATGAAAAACTGTTTTTT.

V is TRBV4-3 and J is TRBJ2-1; 10 bases agree with TRBD2. V was clipped by 3 bases and J by 6 bases; unmatched bases: 5. In germline, CDR1 is LGHNA, CDR2 YSLEER. The CDR3 is 15 residues long. CDR3 residues: CASSHQRGGVNEQFF. In nucleotides, the CDR3 is TGCGCCAGCAGCCACCAGCGGGGGGGAGTCAATGAGCAGTTCTTC.

This chain uses TRBV3-1 (or the pseudogene TRBV3-2) with TRBJ2-5, with D possibly TRBD2 on 6 matching bases. The CDR3 has 15 amino acids. Germline V gives CDR1 LGHDT, CDR2 YNNKEL (reference sequence). V dropped 4 bases and J dropped 2 bases, with 14 bases sitting between them. The DNA of the CDR3 is TGTGCCAGCAGCCCGACGGGACTTTCACAAGAGACCCAGTACTTC. Protein sequence: CASSPTGLSQETQYF.

This clone has only a few counts. The chain recombines TRBV6-1 with TRBJ2-4; D unclear. V lost 1 base to trimming and J lost 9 bases, with 7 bases between them. The CDR3 length is 12 residues. Germline V gene data show CDR1 as MNHNS and CDR2 as SASEGT. In DNA, the CDR3 is TGTGCCAGCAGTGAAGTCGTCCCCATTCAGTACTTC. The encoded protein is CASSEVVPIQYF.

The V call is TRBV6-2 or TRBV6-3, the J call TRBJ2-2; a weak D match, TRBD1 (5 bases). Germline assignment: CDR1 MNHEY and CDR2 SVGEGT. V shed 2 bases and J shed 1 base, with 11 bases lying between them. CDR3 length equals 16 residues. CDR3 DNA sequence: TGTGCCAGCAGTTACATAAGAACAGGGAACACCGGGGAGCTGTTTTTT. It specifies CASSYIRTGNTGELFF.

In DNA, the CDR3 is TGTGCCAGCAGCTTACACAGGGCCTCGGCAATAGAGACCCAGTACTTC. Translating it yields CASSLHRASAIETQYF. V is TRBV7-2 and J is TRBJ2-5, with D perhaps TRBD1 (6 bases). The length of the CDR3 is 16 residues. V dropped 2 bases and J dropped 4 bases, with 17 bases sitting between them. CDR1 is SGHTA and CDR2 is FQGNSA in the germline V gene.

The table lists this clone with a count of one. The chain joins TRBV18 to TRBJ1-1; 7 bases agree with TRBD1. This CDR3 region has 14 residues. V lost 4 bases, J lost 0 bases, and 2 bases stayed unmatched. CDR1 and CDR2 from the germline V gene are KGHSH and LQKENI. CDR3 protein: CASSLQGMNTEAFF. CDR3 DNA: TGTGCCAGCTCACTACAGGGGATGAACACTGAAGCTTTCTTT.

The CDR3 sequence: CASSPWEGKLFF. The CDR3 DNA reads as TGTGCCAGCAGCCCCTGGGAGGGAAAACTGTTTTTT. The chain joins TRBV3-1 (or the pseudogene TRBV3-2) to TRBJ1-4, with D unresolved. CDR1 is LGHDT, CDR2 YNNKEL, per germline (reference sequence). CDR3 length: 12 residues. Trimming took 4 bases from V and 10 from J, leaving 10 bases between them.